One sample yielded the 23 T cell receptor beta chains listed below, sequenced in a study of technical replicates of blood from a handful of donors. Using immunoSEQ multiplex PCR, the repertoire was profiled, and TCRdb retains in-frame clones only, with some absent. The sample gives some 68,000 clones, less than 97% of which show up once; 0.2% to 0.3% is in the top ten. Source material: T cells isolated from PBMCs. The receptor set was obtained from a human donor in good health.

The CDR3 region is CSAPPGTSGSSSYNEQFF. The CDR3 DNA reads TGCAGCGCCCCCCCAGGGACTAGCGGGAGTAGCTCCTACAATGAGCAGTTCTTC. The rearrangement links TRBV29-1 to TRBJ2-1; 14 bases are shared with TRBD2. CDR3 length equals 18 residues. Germline CDR1 SQVTM, CDR2 ANQGSEA. The V gene end was trimmed by 7 bases and the J gene end by 0 bases; junction bases not matched to a gene: 11.

This chain uses TRBV27 with TRBJ2-7, with TRBD2 matching over 11 bases. This CDR3 spans 16 amino acids. V lost 2 bases to trimming and J lost 2 bases; unmatched junction nucleotides: 5. CDR1 is MNHEY and CDR2 is SMNVEV in the germline V gene (reference sequence). The CDR3 coding sequence is TGTGCCAGCAGTTTAGAAGGACTAGCGGGTACCTACGAGCAGTACTTC. This codes for CASSLEGLAGTYEQYF.

The gene calls are TRBV6-5 and TRBJ2-1; D ambiguous. Germline values: CDR1 MNHEY, CDR2 SVGAGI. The CDR3 covers 15 residues. V was cut by 6 bases and J by 2 bases, with 14 bases left in between. The CDR3 bases are TGTGCCAGCAGACGTAGACTCTCCACCTACAATGAGCAGTTCTTC. It specifies CASRRRLSTYNEQFF.

This clone was seen just once. The CDR3 region has the DNA TGTGCCAGCAGCCCGGGGGGCCTTGGCTACACCTTC. Its protein is CASSPGGLGYTF. The V gene is TRBV5-6, the J gene TRBJ1-2, with D possibly being TRBD1 (6 bases). The CDR3 is 12 residues long. From germline, CDR1 is SGHDT and CDR2 YYEEEE. Trimming left V 4 bases short and J 7 bases short, with 11 bases between.

V is TRBV29-1 and J is TRBJ1-2; 8 bases match TRBD1. This CDR3 has 14 amino acids. V lost 2 bases, J lost 4 bases, and 6 bases stayed unmatched. Germline lookup yields CDR1 SQVTM and CDR2 ANQGSEA. CDR3 bases: TGCAGCGTTGAATTCTCCGGGACAGGCTATGGCTACACCTTC. Its protein product is CSVEFSGTGYGYTF.

The DNA for the CDR3 is TGCGCCAGCAGCCAAGGGCTAGCGGGAGGGCCTGGAACAGATACGCAGTATTTT. It translates to CASSQGLAGGPGTDTQYF. This chain connects TRBV4-1 to TRBJ2-3; 12 bases align to TRBD2. The germline V gene has CDR1 MGHRA and CDR2 YSYEKL. CDR3 length: 18 amino acids. The ends lost 1 base at V and 3 bases at J; junction bases unmatched: 8.

The V gene is TRBV5-6, the J gene TRBJ1-2; D is unresolved. The germline V gene has CDR1 SGHDT and CDR2 YYEEEE. This CDR3 spans 13 amino acids. Trimming pared 0 bases from V and 0 bases from J, leaving 3 bases between. CDR3 DNA: TGTGCCAGCAGCTTGGCCGCTAACTATGGCTACACCTTC. The encoded protein is CASSLAANYGYTF. The full variable domain, its missing parts supplied by reference TRBV5-6 and TRBJ1-2, is DAGVTQSPTHLIKTRGQQVTLRCSPKSGHDTVSWYQQALGQGPQFIFQYYEEEERQRGNFPDRFSGHQFPNYSSELNVNALLLGDSALYLCASSLAANYGYTFGSGTRLTVV.

The CDR3 here is CASSPDWGQGIGYTF. CDR3 coding DNA: TGTGCCAGCTCACCTGACTGGGGACAGGGAATTGGCTACACCTTC. The V gene is TRBV18, the J gene TRBJ1-2, with 9 nucleotides matching TRBD1. The CDR3 contains 15 residues. The germline V gene has CDR1 KGHSH and CDR2 LQKENI. The V gene end was trimmed by 3 bases and the J gene end by 7 bases; junction bases not matched to a gene: 9.

J is TRBJ2-1 and V is TRBV2; 9 bases agree with TRBD2. The germline CDR1 and CDR2 sequences are SNHLY and FYNNEI. CDR3 length: 14 amino acids. This CDR3 reads CAWIAGDTYNEQFF. The DNA for the CDR3 is TGTGCTTGGATAGCGGGGGATACCTACAATGAGCAGTTCTTC.

This chain connects TRBV29-1 to TRBJ2-1, with 8 bases fitting TRBD2. V lost 7 bases to trimming and J lost 9 bases; unmatched junction nucleotides: 20. Germline CDR1 reads SQVTM; CDR2 reads ANQGSEA. This CDR3 is built from 16 residues. This chain's CDR3 is CSAGAGEYGREGEQFF. The CDR3 DNA reads TGCAGCGCGGGGGCGGGGGAATATGGCCGGGAGGGTGAGCAGTTCTTC.

The chain is built from TRBV5-5 and TRBJ2-7, with 9 bases fitting TRBD2. CDR1 and CDR2 from the germline V gene are SGHKS and YYEKEE (reference sequence). CDR3 length equals 18 residues. V was clipped by 0 bases and J by 4 bases; unmatched bases: 14. CDR3 DNA sequence: TGTGCCAGCAGCTTGGCCCCGAGACTAGCGGTGAGGGAATACGAGCAGTACTTC. Translation gives CASSLAPRLAVREYEQYF.

This chain connects TRBV7-3 to TRBJ2-3, with D perhaps matching TRBD1 (5 bases). Germline V gene lookup returns CDR1 SGHTA and CDR2 FQGTGA. Trimming shortened V by 4 bases and J by 5 bases, and 13 bases separated the two germline ends. This CDR3 is built from 14 residues. The CDR3 spells CASSSPGRVDTQYF. For the CDR3, the DNA is TGTGCCAGCAGCTCCCCAGGCAGGGTAGATACGCAGTATTTT. Drawing the rest from reference TRBV7-3 and TRBJ2-3, the complete variable domain is GAGVSQTPSNKVTEKGKYVELRCDPISGHTALYWYRQSLGQGPEFLIYFQGTGAADDSGLPNDRFFAVRPEGSVSTLKIQRTERGDSAVYLCASSSPGRVDTQYFGPGTRLTVL.

The chain carries TRBV27 and TRBJ2-2; tentative D call: TRBD2 (6 bases). The V gene lost 3 bases and the J gene lost 6 bases, with 11 bases spanning the gap. This CDR3 comprises 14 residues. Germline V gene lookup returns CDR1 MNHEY and CDR2 SMNVEV (reference sequence). The CDR3 protein is CASSFSGVAGELFF. In DNA, the CDR3 is TGTGCCAGCAGTTTTTCGGGGGTCGCCGGGGAGCTGTTTTTT.

Regarding this clone: The sample contains more than one DNA sequence encoding this CDR3. V and J are TRBV7-6 and TRBJ2-7, with 7 bases aligning to TRBD1. Germline V gene sequence: CDR1 SGHVS, CDR2 FNYEAQ. V lost 6 bases and J lost 0; bases outside the gene matches: 2. CDR3 length: 13 amino acids. The CDR3 DNA sequence: TGTGCCAGCAGTTGGGACAGCTCCTACGAGCAGTACTTC. Its protein product is CASSWDSSYEQYF.

The chain links TRBV5-6 to TRBJ2-1; D is possibly TRBD2 (5 bases). The V end lost 2 bases, the J end lost 2 bases, and 14 bases lay between the germline ends. CDR3 size: 16 residues. CDR1 and CDR2 (germline): SGHDT, YYEEEE. The CDR3 spells CASSFDEGNTYNEQFF. CDR3 coding DNA: TGTGCCAGCAGCTTTGATGAGGGAAACACCTACAATGAGCAGTTCTTC. The full variable domain, with the rest looked up from reference TRBV5-6 and TRBJ2-1, is DAGVTQSPTHLIKTRGQQVTLRCSPKSGHDTVSWYQQALGQGPQFIFQYYEEEERQRGNFPDRFSGHQFPNYSSELNVNALLLGDSALYLCASSFDEGNTYNEQFFGPGTRLTVL.

The chain recombines TRBV6-1 with TRBJ2-2; D call uncertain. V lost 7 bases and J lost 6, with 15 bases in between. Germline CDR1 and CDR2: MNHNS and SASEGT. This CDR3 is built from 14 residues. DNA for the CDR3: TGTGCCAGCATTACCCCCGTCGGGTCCGGGGAGCTGTTTTTT. Its protein is CASITPVGSGELFF.

The rearrangement uses TRBV5-4 and TRBJ1-1; D may be TRBD1 (5 bases). The CDR3 loop spans 16 amino acids. The germline V gene has CDR1 SGHNT and CDR2 YYREEE (reference sequence). Trimming pared 3 bases from V and 1 base from J, leaving 16 bases between. CDR3 nucleotides: TGTGCCAGCAGCTCGAGGTCGGGGGGATGGAACACTGAAGCTTTCTTT. It encodes CASSSRSGGWNTEAFF.

V gene TRBV2 combines with J gene TRBJ2-2, with 7 positions matching TRBD1. V lost 7 bases, J lost 5 bases, and 7 bases stayed unmatched. The length of the CDR3 is 14 residues. Germline V gene lookup returns CDR1 SNHLY and CDR2 FYNNEI. The CDR3 sequence is CASMGQLETGELFF. CDR3 bases: TGTGCCAGCATGGGACAGCTTGAGACCGGGGAGCTGTTTTTT.

The chain has TRBV6-5 and TRBJ2-7; perhaps TRBD2 as D (5 bases). CDR3 length equals 14 residues. Between the trimmed V and J ends, which lost 0 bases and 7 bases, there was a span of 13 bases. Per the germline V gene, CDR1 is MNHEY and CDR2 is SVGAGI. CDR3 residues: CASSYSAGLQEQYF. The CDR3 nucleotides are TGTGCCAGCAGTTACTCGGCGGGTCTACAGGAGCAGTACTTC.

This clone showed up just a few times. As DNA, the CDR3 is TGTGCCAGCAGTTCCCCGGGACAGGGGGAAAATGAGCAGTTCTTC. This encodes CASSSPGQGENEQFF. The chain joins TRBV6-6 to TRBJ2-1, with TRBD1 matching over 11 bases. Germline CDR1 and CDR2: MNHNY and SVGAGI (reference sequence). The CDR3 spans 15 residues. Trimming at V came to 4 bases and at J to 7 bases, leaving 6 bases not matched to a gene.

J is TRBJ1-2 and V is TRBV27; D perhaps matches TRBD1 (5 bases). V lost 5 bases and J 4 bases, leaving 5 bases between the germline ends. CDR1 is MNHEY and CDR2 is SMNVEV in the germline V gene (reference sequence). The CDR3 runs 11 residues. The CDR3 protein is CASSQGYGYTF. The CDR3 DNA sequence: TGTGCCAGCAGTCAGGGCTATGGCTACACCTTC.

The chain links TRBV28 to TRBJ1-1; TRBD1 matches 7 bases. Per germline, CDR1 MDHEN and CDR2 SYDVKM. Trimming took 4 bases from V and 4 from J; bases not matched to a gene: 9. The CDR3 spans 15 residues. Here the CDR3 reads CASSSVTGVSTEAFF. In DNA, the CDR3 is TGTGCCAGCAGTTCAGTTACAGGGGTGAGCACTGAAGCTTTCTTT.

V is TRBV29-1 and J is TRBJ2-5, with 11 nucleotides matching TRBD2. With 5 bases clipped from V and 5 bases from J, the junction kept 7 bases outside the gene matches. The germline V gene has CDR1 SQVTM and CDR2 ANQGSEA. The CDR3 spans 14 residues. The CDR3 loop reads CSVLLAGAGETQYF. The CDR3 bases are TGCAGCGTTTTACTAGCGGGGGCGGGCGAGACCCAGTACTTC.